The clone carrying this T cell receptor (beta chain) was seen once. This entry belongs to a study of control samples from healthy donors and cancer patients. This CDR3 is built from 15 residues. V was trimmed by 5 bases and J by 8 bases, leaving 21 bases between them. Germline CDR1 reads SEHNR; CDR2 reads FQNEAQ (reference sequence). Repertoires were generated with immunoSEQ multiplex PCR, while TCRdb's copy carries only in-frame clones and drops some. This table holds 130,000 or so clones, roughly 94% found once. The rearrangement uses TRBV7-9 and TRBJ1-2; perhaps TRBD1 as D (6 bases). The sample taken for sequencing was PBMCs. The receptor's source is a man in his fifties or sixties with colorectal cancer. CDR3 in amino acids: CASSLSRDTAEGYTF. DNA of the CDR3: TGTGCCAGCAGCCTATCTCGGGACACAGCGGAAGGCTACACCTTC.